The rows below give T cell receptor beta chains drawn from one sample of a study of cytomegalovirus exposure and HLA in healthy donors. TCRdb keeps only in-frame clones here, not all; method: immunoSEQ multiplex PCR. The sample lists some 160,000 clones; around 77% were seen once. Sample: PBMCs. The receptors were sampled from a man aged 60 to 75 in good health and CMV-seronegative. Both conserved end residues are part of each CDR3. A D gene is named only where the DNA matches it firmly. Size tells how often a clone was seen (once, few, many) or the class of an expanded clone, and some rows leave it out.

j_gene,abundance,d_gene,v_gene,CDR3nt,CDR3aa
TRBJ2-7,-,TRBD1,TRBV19,TGTGCCAGCCGGACAGGGGGGACTCTCGGGGAGCAGTACTTC,CASRTGGTLGEQYF
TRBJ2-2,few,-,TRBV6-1,TGTGCCAGCAGCGGGAGTCGGAACACCGGGGAGCTGTTTTTT,CASSGSRNTGELFF
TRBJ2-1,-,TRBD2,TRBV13,TGTGCCAGCAGCTTAGTCGGGAGGAGGAATGAGCAGTTCTTC,CASSLVGRRNEQFF
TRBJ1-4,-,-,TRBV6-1,TGTGCCAGCAGTGAGTTCGGAGCTGGAGGGACTAATGAAAAACTGTTTTTT,CASSEFGAGGTNEKLFF
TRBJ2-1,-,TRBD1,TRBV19,TGTGCCAGTGGGGTGGGGACAGGCAGCAATGAGCAGTTCTTC,CASGVGTGSNEQFF
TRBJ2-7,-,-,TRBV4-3,TGCGCCAGCAGCCAAGATCCCTGGGGCTGGAAGACCTACGAGCAGTACTTC,CASSQDPWGWKTYEQYF
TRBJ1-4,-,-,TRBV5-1,TGCGCCAGCAGCTTCGGGGGGCACGAAAAACTGTTTTTT,CASSFGGHEKLFF
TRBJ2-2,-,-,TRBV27,TGTGCCAGCAGTTTCGACAGAACCACCGGGGAGCTGTTTTTT,CASSFDRTTGELFF
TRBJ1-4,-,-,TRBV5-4,TGTGCCAGCAGCTTGGCGGGGAGTGCTAATGAAAAACTGTTTTTT,CASSLAGSANEKLFF
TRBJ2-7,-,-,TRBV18,TGTGCCAGCTCACCTGGGGACAAGAACGAGCAGTACTTC,CASSPGDKNEQYF
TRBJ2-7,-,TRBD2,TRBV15,TGTGCCACCAGCAGAGACCCCGATGATTTAAGGGAGGGAAGCTACGAGCAGTACTTC,CATSRDPDDLREGSYEQYF
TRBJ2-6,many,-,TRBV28,TGTGCCAGCAGTTTTGGAGAATCAGATGGGGCCAACGTCCTGACTTTC,CASSFGESDGANVLTF
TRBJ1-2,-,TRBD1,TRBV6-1,TGTGCCAGCATCGAAGCCGGCAGGGGGCTTGGTGGCTACACCTTC,CASIEAGRGLGGYTF
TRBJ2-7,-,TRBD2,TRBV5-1,TGCGCCAGCAGCTTGGCAGAGCGGGGACCCTACGAGCAGTACTTC,CASSLAERGPYEQYF
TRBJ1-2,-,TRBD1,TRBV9,TGTGCCAGCAGCGCCGGGACAGACTATGGCTACCCCTTC,CASSAGTDYGYPF
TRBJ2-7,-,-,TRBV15,TGTGCCACCAGCAGAGATGGGGGGGAGCAGTACTTC,CATSRDGGEQYF